A selection of T cell receptor beta chains follows, all from one sample in a study of cytomegalovirus exposure and HLA in healthy donors. Here immunoSEQ multiplex PCR was the method, and the copy in TCRdb shows in-frame clones only, minus some. The sample includes over 200,000 clones, 70% to 90% of them seen just once. The sample was PBMCs. The receptors here all came from a woman under 30 in good health and CMV-seronegative. Each CDR3 is given with its conserved first and last residue. A D gene is named only where the DNA matches it firmly. Part of the rows lack a size; the others show once, few, many or a class for expanded clones.

v_gene	j_gene	d_gene	abundance	CDR3nt	CDR3aa
TRBV10-3	TRBJ2-3	TRBD2	NA	TGTGCCATCAGGAGCGACGGACTAGCGGGCACAGATACGCAGTATTTT	CAIRSDGLAGTDTQYF
TRBV9	TRBJ2-7	NA	once	TGTGCCAGCAGCCCCACATGGACATCCTACGAGCAGTACTTC	CASSPTWTSYEQYF
TRBV28	TRBJ1-1	TRBD1	NA	TGTGCCAGCTCGGACAGGGGGCGGGGCACTGAAGCTTTCTTT	CASSDRGRGTEAFF
TRBV5-4	TRBJ2-3	TRBD2	NA	TGTGCCAGCAGCTTGAGTAGCGGGGGCCTTAACACAGATACGCAGTATTTT	CASSLSSGGLNTDTQYF
TRBV19	TRBJ2-1	NA	few	TGTGCCAGTAGTATGAGCGGAAGCTCCTACAATGAGCAGTTCTTC	CASSMSGSSYNEQFF
TRBV28	TRBJ2-5	NA	NA	TGTGCCAGCAGTACAAGGTACAGTCAAGAGACCCAGTACTTC	CASSTRYSQETQYF
TRBV10-3	TRBJ1-2	TRBD1	NA	TGTGCCATCAGCGGGGGACAGGGGGCTCGGGGCTACACCTTC	CAISGGQGARGYTF
TRBV27	TRBJ1-1	TRBD1	NA	TGTGCCAGCAGTTCGGGACAGGTCATGAACACTGAAGCTTTCTTT	CASSSGQVMNTEAFF
TRBV4-2	TRBJ2-7	TRBD2	NA	TGTGCCAGCAGCCTGGGGGGGGTTTTCGAGCAGTACTTC	CASSLGGVFEQYF
TRBV28	TRBJ2-7	NA	NA	TGTGCCGGGTCGACAGGTAACACCTACGAGCAGTACTTC	CAGSTGNTYEQYF
TRBV4-1	TRBJ2-5	NA	NA	TGCGCCAGCAGCCAAGTAGGTCTACCCGGGGGAGAGACCCAGTACTTC	CASSQVGLPGGETQYF
TRBV7-9	TRBJ2-4	NA	NA	TGTGCCAGCAGCCCCAAACGGAGGGGAGGAAGTGGGGACATTCAGTACTTC	CASSPKRRGGSGDIQYF
TRBV28	TRBJ2-7	TRBD2	NA	TGTGCCAGCAACGCTCCGGGGGGACTCCGACCCTACGAGCAGTACTTC	CASNAPGGLRPYEQYF
TRBV30	TRBJ1-2	NA	NA	TGTGCCTGGAGTCTCAGGGCCAACTATGGCTACACCTTC	CAWSLRANYGYTF
TRBV6-1	TRBJ2-2	TRBD2	NA	TGTTCCGGGGGGGAGGGGGTCGGGGAGCTGTTTTTT	CSGGEGVGELFF
TRBV29-1	TRBJ2-1	TRBD2	few	TGCAGCGGTAGCGGGGTCAATGAGCAGTTCTTC	CSGSGVNEQFF
TRBV5-1	TRBJ1-3	NA	NA	TGCGCCAGCAGCTCAGGGATCACCGGAAACACCATATATTTT	CASSSGITGNTIYF
TRBV13	TRBJ1-1	NA	few	TGTGCCAGCAGTGGCGGAACTGAAGCTTTCTTT	CASSGGTEAFF
TRBV7-2	TRBJ2-7	NA	NA	TGTGCCAGCGCTGGGCGAGGACTCACCTACGAGCAGTACTTC	CASAGRGLTYEQYF
TRBV5-1	TRBJ1-2	TRBD1	NA	TGCGCCAGCAGCTTGGGGGACAGAATTAACTATGGCTACACCTTC	CASSLGDRINYGYTF
TRBV2	TRBJ2-4	TRBD2	NA	TGTGCCAGCAGTGAAAACGCGGGGGGACAGTACTTC	CASSENAGGQYF
TRBV4-3	TRBJ2-7	NA	NA	TGCGCCAGCAGCCAAGCAATGGGGGGAAGCGAGCAGTACTTC	CASSQAMGGSEQYF